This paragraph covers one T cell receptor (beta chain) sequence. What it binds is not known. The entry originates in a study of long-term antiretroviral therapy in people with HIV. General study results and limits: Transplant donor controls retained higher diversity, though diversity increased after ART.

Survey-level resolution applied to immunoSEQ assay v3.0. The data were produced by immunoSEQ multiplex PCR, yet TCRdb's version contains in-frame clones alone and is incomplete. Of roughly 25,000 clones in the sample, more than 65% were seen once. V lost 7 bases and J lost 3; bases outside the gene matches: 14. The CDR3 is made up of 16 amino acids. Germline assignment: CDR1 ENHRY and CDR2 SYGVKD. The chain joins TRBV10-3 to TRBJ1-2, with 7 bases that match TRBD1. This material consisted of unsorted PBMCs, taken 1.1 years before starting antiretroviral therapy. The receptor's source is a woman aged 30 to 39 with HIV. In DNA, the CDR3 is TGTGCCATCACCCCCGACAGGGTATCTTCTTACTATGGCTACACCTTC. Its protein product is CAITPDRVSSYYGYTF.